This TCR beta chain was identified during a study of T-cell reconstitution after alpha-beta-depleted transplantation in children. This CDR3 comprises 12 residues. Between the trimmed V and J ends, which lost 0 bases and 12 bases, there was a span of 12 bases. CDR1 is MGHRA, CDR2 YSYEKL, per germline. Points on this clonotype: Its antigen is undetermined.

Researchers prepared the TCRbeta library using unique molecular identifiers, the study reports. One entry per CDR3 protein, called by TCRdb with MiXCR from the PCR reads. Here the sample spans some 830,000 distinct CDR3 sequences, around 17% being singletons. The study's findings and limits: T cells produced anew were the main source of T-cell counts and diversity one year after transplant.

This receptor was obtained from a male patient aged 5 to 17 who had a stem cell transplant for acute lymphoblastic leukemia, so the T cells may come from the graft donor. This rearrangement joins TRBV4-1 to TRBJ2-7; weak D call: TRBD2 (6 bases). Sequencing was performed on PBMCs, mostly from graft donor cells, taken 360 days after TCRalphabeta/CD19-depleted stem cell transplant. The chain's CDR3 is CASSQDRRVLYF. CDR3 nucleotide sequence: TGCGCCAGCAGCCAAGATAGGAGGGTTTTGTACTTC.